Following are 27 T cell receptor beta chains from one sample sequenced in a study of OX40 agonist ivuxolimab in advanced cancers. Repertoires were generated with immunoSEQ multiplex PCR, while TCRdb's copy carries only in-frame clones and drops some. The table lists around 86,000 clones, 84% of them singletons. Sample: CD4+ or CD8+ T cells sorted from blood, taken in a trial of the OX40 agonist ivuxolimab. Every receptor here comes from an adult with an advanced solid tumor such as melanoma, head and neck, liver or kidney cancer.

The chain uses TRBV11-2 and TRBJ1-1; no reliable D call. V lost 5 bases and J lost 1, with 14 bases in between. CDR3 size: 15 residues. The germline V gene has CDR1 SGHAT and CDR2 FQNNGV. The DNA of the CDR3 is TGTGCCAGCAGCCCGAGGGTCGGACGGAACACTGAAGCTTTCTTT. Protein sequence: CASSPRVGRNTEAFF. The complete variable domain, with remaining parts taken from reference TRBV11-2 and TRBJ1-1, reads EAGVAQSPRYKIIEKRQSVAFWCNPISGHATLYWYQQILGQGPKLLIQFQNNGVVDDSQLPKDRFSAERLKGVDSTLKIQPAKLEDSAVYLCASSPRVGRNTEAFFGQGTRLTVV.

V and J are TRBV28 and TRBJ1-2; the D gene is possibly TRBD1 (6 bases). Looked up from germline, CDR1 is MDHEN and CDR2 is SYDVKM. CDR3 length equals 14 residues. Trimming took off 5 bases at V and 0 bases at J, with 10 bases between the two ends. The CDR3 DNA reads as TGTGCCAGCAGTCCGGACAGCTCTAACTATGGCTACACCTTC. Its translation: CASSPDSSNYGYTF.

The chain has TRBV7-8 and TRBJ1-4, with 9 bases matching TRBD1. The germline V gene has CDR1 SGHVS and CDR2 FQNEAQ. V gave up 1 base and J gave up 2 bases; unmatched junction bases: 2. The CDR3 is 16 amino acids. CDR3 amino acids: CASSLVGTGTNEKLFF. The DNA for the CDR3 is TGTGCCAGCAGCTTAGTTGGGACAGGGACTAATGAAAAACTGTTTTTT.

This clone came up once. An end of the junction does not agree with germline; a read error may underlie this. The V and J genes are TRBV20-1 and TRBJ2-7; 9 nucleotides agree with TRBD1. Germline V gives CDR1 DFQATT, CDR2 SNEGSKA (reference sequence). The CDR3 length is 10 residues. The CDR3 here is CSGTGSEQYF. In nucleotides, the CDR3 is TGTTCCGGGACAGGGAGCGAGCAGTACTTC.

The chain couples TRBV6-5 to TRBJ2-3, with no clear D. V lost 0 bases, J lost 0 bases, and 10 bases lay in between. From germline, CDR1 is MNHEY and CDR2 SVGAGI. The CDR3 is made up of 16 amino acids. The CDR3 bases are TGTGCCAGCAGTTACTCGCACAGTTCTAGCACAGATACGCAGTATTTT. It is translated as CASSYSHSSSTDTQYF.

This clone was detected only a few times. The chain joins TRBV27 to TRBJ2-3; D is ambiguous. Germline values: CDR1 MNHEY, CDR2 SMNVEV (reference sequence). Trimming took 5 bases from V and 8 from J, leaving 11 bases between them. The CDR3 contains 12 residues. CDR3 sequence reads: CASSGTFGTQYF. The CDR3 bases are TGTGCCAGCAGTGGAACCTTCGGTACGCAGTATTTT.

This chain uses TRBV20-1 with TRBJ1-5; D is ambiguous. Trimming shortened V by 0 bases and J by 11 bases, and 8 bases separated the two germline ends. The CDR3 is made up of 11 amino acids. CDR1 and CDR2 (germline): DFQATT, SNEGSKA (reference sequence). The CDR3 sequence: CSAREAGAQHF. CDR3 nucleotide sequence: TGCAGTGCTAGAGAGGCTGGGGCCCAGCATTTT.

V gene TRBV18 combines with J gene TRBJ1-3, with D perhaps matching TRBD1 (6 bases). The CDR3 runs 16 residues. Between the trimmed V and J ends, which lost 3 bases and 3 bases, there was a span of 15 bases. CDR1 and CDR2 from the germline V gene are KGHSH and LQKENI. CDR3 DNA: TGTGCCAGCTCACCTAACAGGGTTTCGGTTGGAAACACCATATATTTT. As protein: CASSPNRVSVGNTIYF.

The chain employs TRBV6-5 and TRBJ1-5, with a tentative D call TRBD1 (6 bases). V shed 5 bases and J shed 4 bases, with 9 bases lying between them. This CDR3 region has 13 residues. Germline CDR1 is MNHEY and CDR2 is SVGAGI. CDR3 region: CASSRGGNQPQHF. In DNA, the CDR3 is TGTGCCAGCAGTCGAGGGGGGAATCAGCCCCAGCATTTT.

V gene TRBV28 combines with J gene TRBJ1-1; D is perhaps TRBD1 (5 bases). Trimming pared 5 bases from V and 0 bases from J, leaving 10 bases between. Germline loops: CDR1 MDHEN, CDR2 SYDVKM. The CDR3 extends over 14 amino acids. The CDR3 loop is CASSTGLLNTEAFF. In DNA form, the CDR3 reads TGTGCCAGCAGTACGGGACTCTTGAACACTGAAGCTTTCTTT.

This clone came up a few times. The chain uses TRBV27 and TRBJ2-3; possibly TRBD2 for D (6 bases). The V end was cut by 2 bases, the J end by 10 bases, with 19 bases between. This CDR3 has 15 residues. Germline V lookup: CDR1 MNHEY, CDR2 SMNVEV (reference sequence). CDR3 in amino acids: CASSLRGEVPNPQYF. The CDR3 nucleotides read TGTGCCAGCAGTTTACGTGGGGAGGTGCCCAATCCGCAGTATTTT.

The chain is built from TRBV2 and TRBJ2-2; 9 bases line up with TRBD1. Germline V gives CDR1 SNHLY, CDR2 FYNNEI. The length of the CDR3 is 15 residues. J lost 2 bases, V lost 5 bases, and 3 bases had no gene match. This CDR3 is CASSIQGANTGELFF. The CDR3 bases are TGTGCCAGCAGTATACAGGGGGCCAACACCGGGGAGCTGTTTTTT.

This sequence joins TRBV9 and TRBJ1-2; 8 bases are a match to TRBD1. In germline, CDR1 is SGDLS, CDR2 YYNGEE. This CDR3 has 14 residues. J gave up 8 bases and V 4 bases, and 10 bases lay outside the gene matches. The CDR3 loop reads CASSSNQGAGGYTF. The CDR3 DNA follows: TGTGCCAGCAGCTCCAACCAGGGGGCGGGCGGCTACACCTTC.

This clone occurred once. This chain uses TRBV5-1 with TRBJ1-1; unclear D gene. The V gene lost 4 bases and the J gene lost 1 base, with 14 bases spanning the gap. Germline V gene sequence: CDR1 SGHRS, CDR2 YFSETQ. This CDR3 has 15 amino acids. The CDR3 region has the DNA TGCGCCAGCAGCGAAGCATTAGGTGAGAACACTGAAGCTTTCTTT. This sequence encodes CASSEALGENTEAFF.

This clone was detected once. The V call is TRBV11-2, the J call TRBJ2-7; D is uncertain. This CDR3 has 15 amino acids. V lost 2 bases and J lost 3, with 14 bases in between. CDR1 and CDR2 from the germline V gene are SGHAT and FQNNGV. The CDR3 region is CASSLNFTRYYEQYV. CDR3 coding DNA: TGTGCCAGCAGCTTAAATTTCACGCGGTACTACGAGCAGTACGTC.

The J gene is TRBJ1-4, the V gene TRBV9, with D tentatively TRBD1 (6 bases). Trimming shortened V by 4 bases and J by 7 bases, and 17 bases separated the two germline ends. The CDR3 consists of 15 residues. Per germline, CDR1 SGDLS and CDR2 YYNGEE. The CDR3 sequence is CASSPSGALGEKLFF. For the CDR3, the DNA is TGTGCCAGCAGCCCCTCAGGGGCCCTGGGTGAAAAACTGTTTTTT.

In DNA form, the CDR3 reads TGTGCCAGCAGCTCGGGCAGGGTGAACACTGAAGCTTTCTTT. It specifies CASSSGRVNTEAFF. V is TRBV7-2 and J is TRBJ1-1; D possibly corresponds to TRBD1 (5 bases). The CDR3 spans 14 residues. The germline CDR1 and CDR2 sequences are SGHTA and FQGNSA. V shed 4 bases and J shed 0 bases, with 9 bases lying between them. Based on the CDR3 plus reference TRBV7-2 and TRBJ1-1, the full variable domain is GAGVSQSPSNKVTEKGKDVELRCDPISGHTALYWYRQSLGQGLEFLIYFQGNSAPDKSGLPSDRFSAERTGGSVSTLTIQRTQQEDSAVYLCASSSGRVNTEAFFGQGTRLTVV.

The genes are TRBV7-9 and TRBJ2-2, with 7 bases that match TRBD2. Germline V lookup: CDR1 SEHNR, CDR2 FQNEAQ (reference sequence). Losses at the gene ends were 5 bases for V and 7 bases for J; bases not matched to a gene: 13. The CDR3 is 16 amino acids. The CDR3 loop reads CASSRPREGKVGELFF. Here the CDR3 DNA reads TGTGCCAGCAGCCGCCCCAGGGAGGGGAAAGTCGGGGAGCTGTTTTTT.

This rearrangement joins TRBV18 to TRBJ1-2; 7 nucleotides line up with TRBD1. Germline-derived CDR1 and CDR2 are KGHSH and LQKENI. Germline trimming cut 3 bases from V and 4 bases from J; bases unmatched to any gene: 8. The CDR3 is made up of 15 amino acids. The CDR3 nucleotides read TGTGCCAGCTCACCCAGACAGGGCGAAAGCTATGGCTACACCTTC. This encodes CASSPRQGESYGYTF.

V is TRBV19 and J is TRBJ2-2; 8 bases match TRBD1. Per germline, CDR1 LNHDA and CDR2 SQIVND (reference sequence). V dropped 1 base and J dropped 3; count of bases not matched to a gene: 4. This CDR3 spans 16 amino acids. The CDR3, as DNA: TGTGCCAGTAGTATAGCTGGGACAGGACACACCGGGGAGCTGTTTTTT. Translation gives CASSIAGTGHTGELFF.

This chain links TRBV18 with TRBJ2-1; TRBD1 matches 7 bases. The length of the CDR3 is 15 residues. The V gene end was trimmed by 3 bases and the J gene end by 6 bases; junction bases not matched to a gene: 8. Germline V gene data show CDR1 as KGHSH and CDR2 as LQKENI. CDR3 amino acids: CASSPQGESGNEQFF. CDR3 sequence (DNA): TGTGCCAGCTCACCGCAGGGGGAATCCGGCAATGAGCAGTTCTTC.

This chain links TRBV5-1 with TRBJ1-3; TRBD1 aligns across 7 bases. The CDR3 loop spans 15 amino acids. CDR1 and CDR2 from the germline V gene are SGHRS and YFSETQ. The V and J ends lost 2 bases and 0 bases, in that order; junction bases with no gene match: 2. The CDR3 coding sequence is TGCGCCAGCAGCTTACGACAGGGCTCTGGAAACACCATATATTTT. Translating gives CASSLRQGSGNTIYF.

The rearrangement links TRBV19 to TRBJ2-2, with 8 bases identical to TRBD1. From germline, CDR1 is LNHDA and CDR2 SQIVND (reference sequence). The ends lost 5 bases at V and 4 bases at J; junction bases unmatched: 6. The CDR3 is made up of 15 amino acids. CDR3 residues: CASSLSGGITGELFF. In DNA, the CDR3 is TGTGCCAGTAGTCTGTCAGGGGGCATCACCGGGGAGCTGTTTTTT.

The chain recombines TRBV4-3 with TRBJ2-6; 10 bases agree with TRBD1. Trimming cost V 0 bases and J 2 bases; bases outside gene matches: 10. There are 20 residues in the CDR3. The germline V gene has CDR1 LGHNA and CDR2 YSLEER. The CDR3 loop is CASSQEGPWTGGTGANVLTF. Written as DNA, the CDR3 is TGCGCCAGCAGCCAAGAGGGGCCTTGGACAGGGGGGACTGGGGCCAACGTCCTGACTTTC.

The J gene is TRBJ1-6, the V gene TRBV6-5; possible D gene TRBD1, 6 bases. V lost 5 bases, J lost 7 bases, and 15 bases lay in between. Germline V gene lookup returns CDR1 MNHEY and CDR2 SVGAGI. CDR3 length: 15 amino acids. Here the CDR3 reads CASSRFEDSNSPLHF. The CDR3 DNA is TGTGCCAGCAGTCGGTTCGAGGACAGCAATTCACCCCTCCACTTT.

V and J are TRBV7-3 and TRBJ2-1, with TRBD2 matching over 15 bases. Trimming took 3 bases from V and 8 from J; bases not matched to a gene: 8. The CDR3 has 17 residues. CDR1 is SGHTA, CDR2 FQGTGA, per germline. The CDR3 DNA follows: TGTGCCAGCAGCTTTCAGGGACTAGCGGGGGGCCGGGATGAGCAGTTCTTC. Residues: CASSFQGLAGGRDEQFF. The full variable domain, with the rest looked up from reference TRBV7-3 and TRBJ2-1, is GAGVSQTPSNKVTEKGKYVELRCDPISGHTALYWYRQSLGQGPEFLIYFQGTGAADDSGLPNDRFFAVRPEGSVSTLKIQRTERGDSAVYLCASSFQGLAGGRDEQFFGPGTRLTVL.

This chain links TRBV7-2 with TRBJ2-5; D not resolved. The V end was cut by 5 bases, the J end by 0 bases, with 10 bases between. The CDR3 length is 14 residues. Looked up from germline, CDR1 is SGHTA and CDR2 is FQGNSA. CDR3 residues: CASSLAWDQETQYF. CDR3 coding DNA: TGTGCCAGCAGCCTGGCTTGGGACCAAGAGACCCAGTACTTC.